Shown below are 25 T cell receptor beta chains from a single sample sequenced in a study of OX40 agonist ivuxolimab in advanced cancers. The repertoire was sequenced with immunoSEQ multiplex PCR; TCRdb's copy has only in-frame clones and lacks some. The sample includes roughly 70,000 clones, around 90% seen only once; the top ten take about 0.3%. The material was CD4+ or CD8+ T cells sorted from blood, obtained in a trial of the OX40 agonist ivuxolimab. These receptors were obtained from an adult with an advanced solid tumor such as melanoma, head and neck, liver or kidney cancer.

CDR3 region: CAWAVSGRTKTQYF. The CDR3 DNA reads as TGTGCCTGGGCGGTTAGCGGGAGGACGAAGACCCAGTACTTC. The rearrangement uses TRBV30 and TRBJ2-5; 10 bases line up with TRBD2. Germline lookup yields CDR1 GTSNPN and CDR2 SVGIG (reference sequence). The CDR3 contains 14 residues. J was trimmed by 6 bases and V by 5 bases; bases with no gene match: 9.

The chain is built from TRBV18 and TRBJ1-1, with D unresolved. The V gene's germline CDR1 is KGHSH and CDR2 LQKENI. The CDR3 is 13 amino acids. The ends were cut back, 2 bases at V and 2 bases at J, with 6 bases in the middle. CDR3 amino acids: CASSPKGNTEAFF. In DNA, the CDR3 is TGTGCCAGCTCACCAAAGGGTAACACTGAAGCTTTCTTT.

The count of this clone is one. The CDR3 region is CASSSRNPYEQYF. The CDR3 bases are TGTGCCAGCAGTTCTAGGAATCCCTACGAGCAGTACTTC. The chain combines TRBV27 with TRBJ2-7; D ambiguous. CDR1 and CDR2 (germline): MNHEY, SMNVEV (reference sequence). The V and J ends lost 4 bases and 2 bases respectively, with 9 bases between them. The CDR3 spans 13 residues.

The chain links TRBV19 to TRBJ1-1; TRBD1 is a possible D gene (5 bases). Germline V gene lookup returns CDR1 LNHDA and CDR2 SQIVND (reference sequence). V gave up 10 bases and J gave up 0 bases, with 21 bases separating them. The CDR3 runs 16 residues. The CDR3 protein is CATNPKLGTMNTEAFF. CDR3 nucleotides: TGTGCCACCAACCCAAAGTTAGGGACTATGAACACTGAAGCTTTCTTT.

The CDR3 here is CASSLARAGGLNEQFF. The CDR3 DNA follows: TGCGCCAGCAGCTTGGCCAGGGCGGGAGGGCTTAATGAGCAGTTCTTC. The chain carries TRBV5-1 and TRBJ2-1, with TRBD2 identical over 9 bases. Germline V gene sequence: CDR1 SGHRS, CDR2 YFSETQ. With V trimmed by 0 bases and J by 7 bases, 8 bases remained unmatched. The CDR3 contains 16 residues.

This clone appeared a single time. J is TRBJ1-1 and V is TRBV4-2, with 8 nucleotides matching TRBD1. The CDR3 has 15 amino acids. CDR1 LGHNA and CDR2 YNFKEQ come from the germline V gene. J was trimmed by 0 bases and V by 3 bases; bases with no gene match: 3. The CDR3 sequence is CASSHGQGLNTEAFF. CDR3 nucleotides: TGTGCCAGCAGCCACGGACAGGGACTGAACACTGAAGCTTTCTTT.

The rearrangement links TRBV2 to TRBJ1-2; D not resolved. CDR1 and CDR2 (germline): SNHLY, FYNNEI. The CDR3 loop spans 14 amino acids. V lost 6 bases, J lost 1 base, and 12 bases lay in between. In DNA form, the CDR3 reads TGTGCCAGCAGGCAAGGGAAGGGTAACTATGGCTACACCTTC. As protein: CASRQGKGNYGYTF.

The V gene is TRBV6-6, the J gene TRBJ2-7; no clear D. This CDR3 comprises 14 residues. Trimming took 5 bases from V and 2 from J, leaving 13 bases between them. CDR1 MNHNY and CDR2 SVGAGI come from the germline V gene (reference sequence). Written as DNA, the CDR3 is TGTGCCAGCAGTGATACTCCCTCAGCCTACGAGCAGTACTTC. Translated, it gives CASSDTPSAYEQYF.

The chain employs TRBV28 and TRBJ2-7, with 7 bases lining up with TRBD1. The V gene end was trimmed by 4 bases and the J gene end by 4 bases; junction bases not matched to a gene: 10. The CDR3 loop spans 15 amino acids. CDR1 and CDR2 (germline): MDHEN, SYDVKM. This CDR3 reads CASSSGGPSLYEQYF. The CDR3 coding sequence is TGTGCCAGCAGTTCAGGGGGTCCCTCCCTATACGAGCAGTACTTC.

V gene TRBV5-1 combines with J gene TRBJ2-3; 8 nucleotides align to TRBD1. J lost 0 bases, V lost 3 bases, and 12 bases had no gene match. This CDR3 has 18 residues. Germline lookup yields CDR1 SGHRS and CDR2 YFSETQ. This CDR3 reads CASSYGQGAPTSTDTQYF. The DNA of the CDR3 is TGCGCCAGCAGCTACGGACAGGGAGCCCCTACTAGCACAGATACGCAGTATTTT. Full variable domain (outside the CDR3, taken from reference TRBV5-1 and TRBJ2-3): KAGVTQTPRYLIKTRGQQVTLSCSPISGHRSVSWYQQTPGQGLQFLFEYFSETQRNKGNFPGRFSGRQFSNSRSEMNVSTLELGDSALYLCASSYGQGAPTSTDTQYFGPGTRLTVL.

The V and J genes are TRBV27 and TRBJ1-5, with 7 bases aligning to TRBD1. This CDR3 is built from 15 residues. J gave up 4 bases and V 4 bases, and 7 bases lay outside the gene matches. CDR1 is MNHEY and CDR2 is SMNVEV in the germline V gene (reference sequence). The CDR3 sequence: CASSSERGPNQPQHF. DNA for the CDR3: TGTGCCAGCAGTTCCGAGAGGGGGCCTAATCAGCCCCAGCATTTT.

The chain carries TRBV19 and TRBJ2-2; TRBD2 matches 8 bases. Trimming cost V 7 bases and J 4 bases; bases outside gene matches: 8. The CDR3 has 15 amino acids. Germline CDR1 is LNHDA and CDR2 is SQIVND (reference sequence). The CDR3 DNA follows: TGTGCCAGTACCTTTGCGGGAGGTCCCACCGGGGAGCTGTTTTTT. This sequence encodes CASTFAGGPTGELFF. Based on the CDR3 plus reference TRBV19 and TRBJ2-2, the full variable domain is DGGITQSPKYLFRKEGQNVTLSCEQNLNHDAMYWYRQDPGQGLRLIYYSQIVNDFQKGDIAEGYSVSREKKESFPLTVTSAQKNPTAFYLCASTFAGGPTGELFFGEGSRLTVL.

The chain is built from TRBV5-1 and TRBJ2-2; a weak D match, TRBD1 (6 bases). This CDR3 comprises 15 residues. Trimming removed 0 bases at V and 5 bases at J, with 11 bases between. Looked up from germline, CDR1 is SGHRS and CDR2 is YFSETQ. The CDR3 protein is CASSLAGERTGELFF. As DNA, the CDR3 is TGCGCCAGCAGCTTGGCAGGGGAAAGGACCGGGGAGCTGTTTTTT. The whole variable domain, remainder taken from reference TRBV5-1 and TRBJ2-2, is KAGVTQTPRYLIKTRGQQVTLSCSPISGHRSVSWYQQTPGQGLQFLFEYFSETQRNKGNFPGRFSGRQFSNSRSEMNVSTLELGDSALYLCASSLAGERTGELFFGEGSRLTVL.

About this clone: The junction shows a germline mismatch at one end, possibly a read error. The CDR3 spells CASKTSGIMGPF. CDR3 nucleotide sequence: TGTGCCAGCAAAACTAGCGGGATAATGGGGCCCTTT. This sequence joins TRBV2 and TRBJ2-3; 10 nucleotides line up with TRBD2. The CDR3 covers 12 residues. Germline-derived CDR1 and CDR2 are SNHLY and FYNNEI.

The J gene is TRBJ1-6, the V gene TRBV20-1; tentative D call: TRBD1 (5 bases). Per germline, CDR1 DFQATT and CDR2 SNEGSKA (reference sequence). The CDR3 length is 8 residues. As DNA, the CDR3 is TGCAGGGGGCCCCACCTTCACTTT. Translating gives CRGPHLHF.

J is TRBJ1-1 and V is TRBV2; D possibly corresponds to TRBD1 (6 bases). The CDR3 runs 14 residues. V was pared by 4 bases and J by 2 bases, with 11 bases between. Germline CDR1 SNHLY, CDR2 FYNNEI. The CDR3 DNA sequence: TGTGCCAGCAGTGTAGGACAGCGAAACACTGAAGCTTTCTTT. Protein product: CASSVGQRNTEAFF.

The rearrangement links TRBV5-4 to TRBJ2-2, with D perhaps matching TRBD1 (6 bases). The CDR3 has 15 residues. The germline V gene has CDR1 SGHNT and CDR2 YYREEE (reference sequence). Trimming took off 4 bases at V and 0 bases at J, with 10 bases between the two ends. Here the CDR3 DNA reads TGTGCCAGCAGCCAAAGACAGGCGAACACCGGGGAGCTGTTTTTT. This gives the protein CASSQRQANTGELFF.

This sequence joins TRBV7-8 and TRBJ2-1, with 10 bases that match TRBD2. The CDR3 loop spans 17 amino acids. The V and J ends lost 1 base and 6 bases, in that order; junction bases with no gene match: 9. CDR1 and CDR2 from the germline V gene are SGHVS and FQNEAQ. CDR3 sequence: CASSLVPPLAGVNEQFF. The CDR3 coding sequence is TGTGCCAGCAGCTTAGTGCCCCCTCTAGCGGGAGTCAATGAGCAGTTCTTC. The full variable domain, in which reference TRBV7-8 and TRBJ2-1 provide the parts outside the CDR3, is GAGVSQSPRYKVAKRGQDVALRCDPISGHVSLFWYQQALGQGPEFLTYFQNEAQLDKSGLPSDRFFAERPEGSVSTLKIQRTQQEDSAVYLCASSLVPPLAGVNEQFFGPGTRLTVL.

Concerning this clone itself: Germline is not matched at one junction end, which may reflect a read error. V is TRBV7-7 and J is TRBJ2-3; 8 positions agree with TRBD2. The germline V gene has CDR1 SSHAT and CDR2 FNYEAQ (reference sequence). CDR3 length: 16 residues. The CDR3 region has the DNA TGTGCTAGCAGCTTAGGGTCTAGCGGGAGCACAGATACGCAGTATTTT. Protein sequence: CASSLGSSGSTDTQYF.

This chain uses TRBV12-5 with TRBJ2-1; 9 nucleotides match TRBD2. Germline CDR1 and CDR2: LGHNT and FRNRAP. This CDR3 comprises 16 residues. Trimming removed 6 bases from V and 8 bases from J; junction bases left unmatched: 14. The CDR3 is CASGTSRSGSGDEQFF. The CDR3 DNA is TGTGCTAGTGGCACCTCCCGTAGCGGGAGTGGGGATGAGCAGTTCTTC.

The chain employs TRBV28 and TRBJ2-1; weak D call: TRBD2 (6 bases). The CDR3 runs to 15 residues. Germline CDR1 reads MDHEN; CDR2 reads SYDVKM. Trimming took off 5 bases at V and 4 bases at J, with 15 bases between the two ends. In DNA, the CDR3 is TGTGCCAGCAGTGCAGGCGCTAGCGCGTACAATGAGCAGTTCTTC. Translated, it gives CASSAGASAYNEQFF.

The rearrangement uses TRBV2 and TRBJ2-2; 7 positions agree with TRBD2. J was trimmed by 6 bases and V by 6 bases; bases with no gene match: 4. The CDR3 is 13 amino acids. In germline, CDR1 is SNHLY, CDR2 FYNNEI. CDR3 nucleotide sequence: TGTGCCAGCAGAGGACTAGGCGCCGGGGAGCTGTTTTTT. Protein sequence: CASRGLGAGELFF.

CDR3: CASSMGGSGETQYF. As DNA, the CDR3 is TGTGCCAGTAGTATGGGCGGGAGCGGTGAGACCCAGTACTTC. The V gene is TRBV19, the J gene TRBJ2-5, with 7 bases lining up with TRBD2. The trim removed 3 bases at V and 5 bases at J, leaving 6 bases unmatched. This CDR3 has 14 amino acids. Per the germline V gene, CDR1 is LNHDA and CDR2 is SQIVND (reference sequence). Full variable domain (remainder filled in from reference TRBV19 and TRBJ2-5): DGGITQSPKYLFRKEGQNVTLSCEQNLNHDAMYWYRQDPGQGLRLIYYSQIVNDFQKGDIAEGYSVSREKKESFPLTVTSAQKNPTAFYLCASSMGGSGETQYFGPGTRLLVL.

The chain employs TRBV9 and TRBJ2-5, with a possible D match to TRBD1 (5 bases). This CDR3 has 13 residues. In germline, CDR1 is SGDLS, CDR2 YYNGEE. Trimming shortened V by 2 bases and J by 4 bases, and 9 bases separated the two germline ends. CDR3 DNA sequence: TGTGCCAGCAGCGTCGCAGGGTCAGAGACCCAGTACTTC. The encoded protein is CASSVAGSETQYF.

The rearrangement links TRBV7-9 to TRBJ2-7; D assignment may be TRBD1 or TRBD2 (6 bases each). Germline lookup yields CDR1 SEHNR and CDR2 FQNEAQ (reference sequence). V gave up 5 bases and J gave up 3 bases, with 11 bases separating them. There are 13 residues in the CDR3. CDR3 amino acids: CASSPGGSYEQYF. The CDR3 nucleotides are TGTGCCAGCAGCCCCGGGGGCAGCTACGAGCAGTACTTC.